This T cell receptor beta chain derives from a study of blood T cell repertoires in COVID-19. Participants were placed into cohorts based on the clinical history they reported. TCRdb's table, derived via immunoSEQ multiplex PCR, lists solely in-frame clones and lacks some. In the table there are 450,000 to 500,000 clones, about nine tenths of which are singletons. Trimming left V 0 bases short and J 8 bases short, with 10 bases between. Germline V lookup: CDR1 PRHDT, CDR2 FYEKMQ (reference sequence). There are 13 residues in the CDR3. The sample taken for sequencing was PBMCs or T cells enriched from blood (not recorded which). This receptor was identified in a woman in her sixties who had recovered from COVID-19. The chain combines TRBV13 with TRBJ1-1, with D unclear. For the CDR3, the DNA is TGTGCCAGCAGCTTAGGCCTGGGGAGGGAAGCTTTCTTT. Translation gives CASSLGLGREAFF. Using reference TRBV13 and TRBJ1-1 for the parts outside the CDR3, the full variable domain is AAGVIQSPRHLIKEKRETATLKCYPIPRHDTVYWYQQGPGQDPQFLISFYEKMQSDKGSIPDRFSAQQFSDYHSELNMSSLELGDSALYFCASSLGLGREAFFGQGTRLTVV.